This entry concerns a single T cell receptor (beta chain). This sample was taken from a study of cytomegalovirus exposure and HLA in healthy donors. The trim removed 0 bases at V and 4 bases at J, leaving 8 bases unmatched. CDR1 and CDR2 from the germline V gene are LGHNA and YSLEER. CDR3 length: 18 amino acids. Generated by immunoSEQ multiplex PCR, the TCRdb table keeps only in-frame clones and is missing some. Of some 170,000 clones listed, approximately 96% are singletons. The chain has TRBV4-3 and TRBJ2-1; 11 positions match TRBD2. Source material: PBMCs. The receptor comes from a woman aged 18-29 years in good health and CMV-seronegative. CDR3 DNA: TGCGCCAGCAGCCAAGACTTCGGCACTAGCGGGGGATACAATGAGCAGTTCTTC. Translated, it gives CASSQDFGTSGGYNEQFF.